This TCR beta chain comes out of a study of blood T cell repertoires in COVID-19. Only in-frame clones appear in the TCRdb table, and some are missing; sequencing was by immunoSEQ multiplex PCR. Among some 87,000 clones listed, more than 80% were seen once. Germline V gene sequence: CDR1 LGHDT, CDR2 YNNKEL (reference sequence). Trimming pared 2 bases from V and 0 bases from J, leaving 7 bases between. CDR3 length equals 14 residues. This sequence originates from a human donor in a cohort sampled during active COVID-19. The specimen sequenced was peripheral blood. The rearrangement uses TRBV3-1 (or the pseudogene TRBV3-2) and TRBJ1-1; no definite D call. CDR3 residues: CASSQLNMNTEAFF. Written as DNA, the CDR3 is TGTGCCAGCAGCCAATTGAACATGAACACTGAAGCTTTCTTT.